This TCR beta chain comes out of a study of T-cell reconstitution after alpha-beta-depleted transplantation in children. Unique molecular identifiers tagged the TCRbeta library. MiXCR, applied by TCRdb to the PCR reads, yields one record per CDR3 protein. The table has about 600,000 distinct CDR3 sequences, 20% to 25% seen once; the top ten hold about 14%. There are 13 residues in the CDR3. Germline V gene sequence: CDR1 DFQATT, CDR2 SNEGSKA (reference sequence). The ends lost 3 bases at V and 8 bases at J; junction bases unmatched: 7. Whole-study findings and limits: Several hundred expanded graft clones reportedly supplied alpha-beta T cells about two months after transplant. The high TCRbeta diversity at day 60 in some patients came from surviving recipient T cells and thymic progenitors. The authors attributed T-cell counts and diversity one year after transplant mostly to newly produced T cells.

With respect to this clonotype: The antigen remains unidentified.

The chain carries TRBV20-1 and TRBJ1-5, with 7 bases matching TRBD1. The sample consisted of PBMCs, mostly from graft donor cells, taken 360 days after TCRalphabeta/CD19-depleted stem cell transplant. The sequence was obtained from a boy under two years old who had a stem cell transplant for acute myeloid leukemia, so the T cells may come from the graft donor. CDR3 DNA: TGCAGTGCTAGGGTTGACAGGGAGAAGCCCCAGCATTTT. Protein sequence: CSARVDREKPQHF.